This T cell receptor beta chain was retrieved from a study of regulatory T cells in long-lasting Graves disease (dated by TCRdb to the early 2020s). In terms of the full investigation: Patients with newly diagnosed Graves' disease had been on antithyroid drugs for under 3 months. The study took place in China and was registered as a clinical trial. A total of around 33 samples underwent TCR sequencing, from roughly 13 patients with persistent Graves' disease and 20 patients with newly diagnosed Graves' disease. This study used TCR sequencing and RNA sequencing of peripheral blood to compare persistent Graves' disease patients against newly diagnosed Graves' disease patients. Broad study findings and their caveats: Sequencing and analysis were restricted to the TCR beta chain. Patients with persistent disease shared more public clonotypes (approximately 2,500) than newly diagnosed patients did (approximately 1,000). The study examined only peripheral blood because the primary lesion, thyroid tissue, could not be accessed. The authors noted that the small sample size was a limitation that may lower accuracy. Lower TCR Shannon entropy and fewer highly expanded clones were observed in persistent Graves' disease patients than in newly diagnosed patients, which suggested clonal expansion.

Libraries were constructed by multiplex PCR. Instrument used: Illumina HiSeq 4000. TCR beta libraries were built with iRepertoire HTBI primers and Arm-PCR amplification of CDR3 regions. Before sequencing, the PCR products underwent gel purification. As for the authors' bioinformatics: Gene usage analysis of CDR3 amino acid clonotypes used the 62 TRBV and about 13 TRBJ segments found across samples. COPE and FqMerger were used to merge the filtered high-quality paired reads into contigs. Contigs were aligned with BLAST to IMGT TRBV, TRBD and TRBJ reference genes, and CDR3 was defined per IMGT. Clonotypes above 0.1% frequency were classified as highly expanded clones. Shannon entropy was used to measure repertoire diversity, and the Gini coefficient was used to measure V-J evenness. A clonotype was considered public if more than one individual shared it. TCRdb redid the processing of the public reads, applying fastp at Q25 and MiXCR, and retained in-frame beta chains. Every CDR3 protein is listed once, alongside the most common genes and DNA of its rows. The V and J calls were determined by TCRdb, not by the authors. For this sample there are roughly 380,000 distinct CDR3 sequences; approximately 15% appear just once. The top ten clonotypes cover 25% to 30% of the sample.

Explained via the paper, the time point label denotes: newly diagnosed GD, antithyroid drugs for less than 3 months. For both TCR sequencing and RNA sequencing, RNA was extracted from PBMCs in TRIzol. Graves' disease was diagnosed according to American Thyroid Association guidelines. Patients for the study were recruited at an endocrinology department in Xi'an, China. From each patient, around 9.3 milliliters of peripheral blood was collected into an EDTA anticoagulant tube. PBMCs were isolated by Ficoll Paque Plus density gradient separation without further T cell sorting. An Agilent 2100 Bioanalyzer and agarose gel were used to check RNA quality, while a NanoDrop 2000 measured RNA concentration. This clonotype was found a few times. Its antigen is still unknown. Qualities for individual bases were not recorded, and no much larger clone is one base off. This same sample was also part of a study on T cells in Graves' hyperthyroidism and ophthalmopathy. In that second paper, the authors write: A patient counted as having stable Graves' hyperthyroidism if no progression to ophthalmopathy occurred over 18 months of follow-up. Hyperthyroidism patients were aged 18 to 65 years and newly diagnosed, with disease duration of less than 2 months. Any patient with an uncontrolled infection, another autoimmune disease, pregnancy or lactation was excluded. Diagnoses relied on clinical symptoms, serum thyroxine and TRAb, thyroid ultrasound and orbital computed tomography. A first-round RT-PCR of the TCR CDR3 used the HTBI primer set with the Qiagen OneStep RT-PCR kit. Most expanded thyroid clonotypes (frequency above 0.001) were also detected in blood, a finding suggesting that blood repertoires may reflect thyroid immune responses. A 13 V-J signature model separated ophthalmopathy from stable hyperthyroidism, with approximately 86% sensitivity and about 81% specificity in cross-validation and 80%/75% in testing. During validation, the model predicted progression to ophthalmopathy a median of around six months ahead of onset, with more than 55% sensitivity and about 72% specificity. To identify distinguishing TCR V-J signatures, a discovery cohort of about 100 patients was used, comprising under 45 with Graves' ophthalmopathy and under 60 with stable Graves' hyperthyroidism. Prospective prediction of ophthalmopathy was tested in an independent validation cohort consisting of fewer than 20 hyperthyroidism patients and 17 patients who later progressed to ophthalmopathy. The approximately 98 discovery patients were randomly divided into training and test sets at a 7:3 ratio. Thyroid tissue and blood T-cell repertoires from about six Graves' hyperthyroidism patients were also compared in the study. After sampling, hyperthyroidism patients received methimazole starting at 30 mg daily, and ophthalmopathy patients received high-dose intravenous methylprednisolone. Libraries were constructed in a second round of multiplex PCR, after which size selection and purification were carried out. Sequencing of the libraries was done on an Illumina HiSeq2000 using paired-end 100 bp reads. SOAPnuke was used to process the raw data, with reads discarded if the reads contained adapters or uncalled bases, had a mean Phred below 15, or lacked an exact constant-primer or identifier match. COPE v1.2.5 was used to merge high-quality paired reads, and clonotypes were defined as unique nucleotide sequences. Clonotypes were aligned to IMGT TRBV, TRBD and TRBJ reference segments using MiTCR v1.1. The analysis was restricted to V-J combinations with a frequency above 0.0001, which together covered 98% to 99.2% of the repertoires. The TCS score was defined as F50 (clonal expansion) divided by E x V (chaos), with BLOSUM62-based TCRdist calculated between CDR3 peptides within each V-J. Welch's t-statistics and random forest reduced 500 to 550 V-J features to 10 to 15, which were used in a naive Bayes classifier (R e1071). Sample size was not statistically predetermined, and investigators were not blinded to group allocation. According to the paper, TCR Vbeta CDR3 sequencing was carried out on approximately 140 peripheral blood samples, which came from some 41 ophthalmopathy, 80 or so hyperthyroidism and roughly 17 progressor patients.

This sequence originates from a middle-aged man with Graves disease. Donor details come from another sample of the same person, matched by shared clones. Here the sequenced sample was peripheral blood mononuclear cells (PBMCs), taken at new diagnosis, from a patient treated with antithyroid drugs.

CDR3 loop: CATTFSGANVLTF. In nucleotide form, the sequence is TGTGCCACGACATTCTCTGGGGCCAACGTCCTGACTTTC. This sequence uses TRBV2 and TRBJ2-6, with no reliable assignment of the D segment. V and J are truncated by 10 bases and 0 bases respectively, leaving an intervening sequence of 7 bases. The CDR3 sequence holds 13 residues, the cysteine and phenylalanine included. Just the 39-base CDR3 DNA is kept, in frame starting at base 1. Taken from the germline V gene, the CDR1 and CDR2 loops are SNHLY and FYNNEI.